This record covers a single TCR beta chain. This specimen belongs to a study of blood T cell repertoires in COVID-19. Study-level information: Donors in the United States, Italy and Spain gave samples during acute or convalescent COVID-19.

Enrollees, roughly 18 to 89 years old, lived in 24 US areas. Allocation to cohorts depended on clinical history reported by the participants. V was shortened by 1 base and J by 5 bases, with 21 bases between the two germline ends. Germline V gene lookup returns CDR1 LNHDA and CDR2 SQIVND (reference sequence). This CDR3 region has 18 residues. Original methodology: Estimates of nucleated cell counts were drawn from the amplification of reference gene primers. TCRdb's copy holds only in-frame clones and misses some; the assay was immunoSEQ multiplex PCR. For V, J and clone size, that table is used; D and trimming come from the DNA. The table lists some 190,000 clones, around 86% of them singletons, with approximately 5% in the top ten.

Sequencing used PBMCs or T cells enriched from blood (not recorded which). V gene TRBV19 combines with J gene TRBJ1-5, with a weak D call TRBD1 (6 bases). This receptor was obtained from a man in his forties with acute COVID-19. CDR3 in amino acids: CASSIGPLRQGTDQPQHF. The CDR3 nucleotides are TGTGCCAGTAGTATAGGGCCCCTGAGGCAGGGGACCGATCAGCCCCAGCATTTT.